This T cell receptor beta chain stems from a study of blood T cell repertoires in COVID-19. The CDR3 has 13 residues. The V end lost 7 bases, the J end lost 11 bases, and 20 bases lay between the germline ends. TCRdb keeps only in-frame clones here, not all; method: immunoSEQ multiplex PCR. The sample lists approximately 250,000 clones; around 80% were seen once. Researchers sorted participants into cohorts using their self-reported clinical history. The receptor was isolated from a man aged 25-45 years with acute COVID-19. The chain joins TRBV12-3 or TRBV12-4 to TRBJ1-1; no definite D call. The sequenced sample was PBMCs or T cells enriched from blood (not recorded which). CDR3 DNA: TGTGCCAGCACCCCGGGAACACGGATTGAGGCTTTCTTT. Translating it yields CASTPGTRIEAFF.